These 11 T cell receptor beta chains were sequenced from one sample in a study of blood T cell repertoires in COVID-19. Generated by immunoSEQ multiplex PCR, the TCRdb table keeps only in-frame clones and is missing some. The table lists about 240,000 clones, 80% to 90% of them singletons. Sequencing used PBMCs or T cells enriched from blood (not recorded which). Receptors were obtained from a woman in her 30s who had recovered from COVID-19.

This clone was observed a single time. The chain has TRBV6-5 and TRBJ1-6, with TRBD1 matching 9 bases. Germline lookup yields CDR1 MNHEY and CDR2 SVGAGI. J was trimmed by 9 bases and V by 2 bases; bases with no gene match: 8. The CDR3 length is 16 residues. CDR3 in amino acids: CASSYTSGQGGSPLHF. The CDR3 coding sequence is TGTGCCAGCAGTTACACGTCGGGACAGGGCGGTTCACCCCTCCACTTT.

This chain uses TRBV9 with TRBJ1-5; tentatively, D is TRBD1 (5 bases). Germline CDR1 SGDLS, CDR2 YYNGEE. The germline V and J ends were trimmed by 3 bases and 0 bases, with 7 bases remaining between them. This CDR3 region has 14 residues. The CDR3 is CASSATDSNQPQHF. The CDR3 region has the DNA TGTGCCAGCAGCGCGACAGATAGCAATCAGCCCCAGCATTTT.

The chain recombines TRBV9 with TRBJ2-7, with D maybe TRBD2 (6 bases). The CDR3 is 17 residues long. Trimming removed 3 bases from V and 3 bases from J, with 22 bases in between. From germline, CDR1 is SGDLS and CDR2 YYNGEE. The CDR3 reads CASSASVGRGFDYEQYF. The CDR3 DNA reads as TGTGCCAGCAGCGCGAGTGTAGGACGGGGGTTCGACTACGAGCAGTACTTC.

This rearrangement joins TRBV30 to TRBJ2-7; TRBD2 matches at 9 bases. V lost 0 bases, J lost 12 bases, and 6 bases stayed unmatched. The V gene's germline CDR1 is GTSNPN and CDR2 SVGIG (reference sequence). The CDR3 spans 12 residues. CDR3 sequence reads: CAWSVIAGGRYF. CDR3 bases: TGTGCCTGGAGTGTAATCGCGGGAGGGCGGTACTTC.

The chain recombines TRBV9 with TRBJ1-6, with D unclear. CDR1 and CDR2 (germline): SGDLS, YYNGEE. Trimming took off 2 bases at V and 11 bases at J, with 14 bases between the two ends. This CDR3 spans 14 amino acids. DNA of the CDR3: TGTGCCAGCAGCGTCAGGACTGGGGAGGCACCCCTCCACTTT. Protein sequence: CASSVRTGEAPLHF.

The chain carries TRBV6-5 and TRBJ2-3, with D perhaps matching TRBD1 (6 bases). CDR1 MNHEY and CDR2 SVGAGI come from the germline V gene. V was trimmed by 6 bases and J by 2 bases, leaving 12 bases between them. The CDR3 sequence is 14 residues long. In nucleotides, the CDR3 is TGTGCCAGCAGCCACAGGGTAAACACAGATACGCAGTATTTT. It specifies CASSHRVNTDTQYF.

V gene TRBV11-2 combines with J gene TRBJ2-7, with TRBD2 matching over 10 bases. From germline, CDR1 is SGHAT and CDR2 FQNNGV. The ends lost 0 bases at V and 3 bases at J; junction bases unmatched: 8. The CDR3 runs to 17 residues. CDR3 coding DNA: TGTGCCAGCAGCTTAGATCTGGCGGCTAGCGGGAGCTACGAGCAGTACTTC. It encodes CASSLDLAASGSYEQYF.

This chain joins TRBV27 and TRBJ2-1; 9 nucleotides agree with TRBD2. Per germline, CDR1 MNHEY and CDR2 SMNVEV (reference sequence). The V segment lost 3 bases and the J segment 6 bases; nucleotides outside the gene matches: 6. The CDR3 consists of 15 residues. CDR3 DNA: TGTGCCAGCAGTTTGATCCTAGCGGGGTTCAATGAGCAGTTCTTC. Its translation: CASSLILAGFNEQFF.

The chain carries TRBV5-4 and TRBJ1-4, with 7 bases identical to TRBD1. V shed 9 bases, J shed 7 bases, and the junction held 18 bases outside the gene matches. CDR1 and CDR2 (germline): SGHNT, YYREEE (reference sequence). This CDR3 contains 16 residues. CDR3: CATSIASTGSTEKLFF. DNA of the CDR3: TGTGCCACTAGTATAGCGTCGACAGGGTCCACTGAAAAACTGTTTTTT.

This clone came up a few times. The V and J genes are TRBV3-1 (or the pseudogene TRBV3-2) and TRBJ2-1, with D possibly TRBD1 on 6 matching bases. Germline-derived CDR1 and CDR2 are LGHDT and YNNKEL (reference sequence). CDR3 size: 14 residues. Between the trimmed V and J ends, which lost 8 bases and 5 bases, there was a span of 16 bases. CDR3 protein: CASCLSDRHNEQFF. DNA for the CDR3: TGTGCCAGCTGCCTCTCCGACAGGCACAATGAGCAGTTCTTC.

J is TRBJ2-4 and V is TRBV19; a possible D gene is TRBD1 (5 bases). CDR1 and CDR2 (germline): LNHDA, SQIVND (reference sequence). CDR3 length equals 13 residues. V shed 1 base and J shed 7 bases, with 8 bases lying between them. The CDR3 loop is CASSIGGENIQYF. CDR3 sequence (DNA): TGTGCCAGTAGTATAGGGGGCGAGAACATTCAGTACTTC.